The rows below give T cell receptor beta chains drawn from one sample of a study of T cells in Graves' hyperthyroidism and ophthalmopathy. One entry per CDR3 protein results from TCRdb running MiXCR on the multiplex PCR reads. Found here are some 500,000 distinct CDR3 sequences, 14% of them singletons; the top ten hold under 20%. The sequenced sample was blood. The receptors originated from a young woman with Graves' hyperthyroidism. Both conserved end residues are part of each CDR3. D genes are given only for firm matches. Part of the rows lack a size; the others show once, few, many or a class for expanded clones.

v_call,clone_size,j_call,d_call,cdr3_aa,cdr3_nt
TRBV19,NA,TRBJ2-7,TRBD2,CASSIGSGTIEQYF,TGTGCCAGTAGTATTGGTAGCGGGACTATCGAGCAGTACTTC
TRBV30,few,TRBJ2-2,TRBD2,CAWSEVGGGNPGELFF,TGTGCCTGGAGTGAAGTTGGGGGGGGGAATCCCGGGGAGCTGTTTTTT
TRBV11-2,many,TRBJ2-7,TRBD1,CASSPGQGPYYEQYF,TGTGCCAGCAGCCCCGGACAGGGACCCTACTACGAGCAGTACTTC
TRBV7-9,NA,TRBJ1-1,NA,CASSLIQGLNTEAFF,TGTGCCAGCAGCTTGATACAGGGTTTGAACACTGAAGCTTTCTTT
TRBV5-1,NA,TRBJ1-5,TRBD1,CASSLGQGGDEPQHF,TGCGCCAGCAGCTTGGGACAGGGGGGCGATGAGCCCCAGCATTTT
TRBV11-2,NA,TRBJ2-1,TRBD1,CASSLKLTGVGNEQFF,TGTGCCAGCAGCTTAAAATTGACAGGGGTAGGCAATGAGCAGTTCTTC
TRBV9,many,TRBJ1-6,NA,CASSVGQSLSSYNSPLHF,TGTGCCAGCAGCGTAGGACAGAGCTTGAGCTCCTATAATTCACCCCTCCACTTT
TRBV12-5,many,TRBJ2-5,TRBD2,CASGPILLAGAGETQYF,TGTGCTAGTGGACCTATACTTCTAGCGGGAGCTGGAGAGACCCAGTACTTC
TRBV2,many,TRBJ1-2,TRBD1,CASSQSGQTNYGYTF,TGTGCCAGCAGCCAATCGGGACAGACGAACTATGGCTACACCTTC
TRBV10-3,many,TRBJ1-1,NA,CAISDFAGVNTEAFF,TGTGCCATCAGTGATTTCGCGGGGGTGAACACTGAAGCTTTCTTT
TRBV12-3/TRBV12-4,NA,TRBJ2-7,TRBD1,CASRTDRGAGAPYEQYF,TGTGCCAGCAGAACCGACAGGGGGGCGGGAGCTCCCTACGAGCAGTACTTC
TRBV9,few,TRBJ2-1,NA,CASSVTGEGNEQFF,TGTGCCAGCAGCGTTACGGGAGAGGGCAATGAGCAGTTCTTC
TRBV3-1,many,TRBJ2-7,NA,CASSHAESGQYF,TGTGCCAGCAGCCATGCCGAATCGGGGCAGTACTTC
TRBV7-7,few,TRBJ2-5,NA,CASSLEISRKETQYF,TGTGCTAGCAGCTTAGAAATTTCAAGAAAAGAGACCCAGTACTTC
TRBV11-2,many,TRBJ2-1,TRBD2,CASSLREAGSEQFF,TGTGCCAGCAGCTTACGGGAGGCTGGGAGTGAGCAGTTCTTC
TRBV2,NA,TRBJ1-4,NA,CASSEQGRSEKLFF,TGTGCCAGCAGTGAGCAGGGTCGATCGGAAAAACTGTTTTTT
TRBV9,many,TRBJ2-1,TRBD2,CASNPSGSSYNEQFF,TGTGCCAGCAACCCTAGCGGGAGCTCCTACAATGAGCAGTTCTTC
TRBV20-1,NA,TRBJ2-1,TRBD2,CSARDRAGVHEQFF,TGCAGTGCTAGAGATAGAGCGGGAGTACATGAGCAGTTCTTC
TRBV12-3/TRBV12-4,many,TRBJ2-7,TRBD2,CASLSGSYEQYF,TGTGCCAGCCTTAGCGGGAGCTACGAGCAGTACTTC
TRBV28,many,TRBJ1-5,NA,CASTLTYVSNQPQHF,TGTGCCAGCACCCTAACTTACGTAAGCAATCAGCCCCAGCATTTT
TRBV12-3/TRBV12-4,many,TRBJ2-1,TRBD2,CASNKREAYNEQFF,TGTGCCAGCAACAAGCGGGAGGCTTACAATGAGCAGTTCTTC
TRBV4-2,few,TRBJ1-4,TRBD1,CASSHSPGQVMEKLFF,TGTGCCAGCAGCCATAGTCCGGGACAGGTCATGGAAAAACTGTTTTTT
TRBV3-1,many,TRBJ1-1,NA,CASSRGARNTEAFF,TGTGCCAGCAGTAGGGGGGCTCGGAACACTGAAGCTTTCTTT
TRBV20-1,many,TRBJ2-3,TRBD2,CSARDTGGRAGGPTDTQYF,TGCAGTGCTAGAGACACCGGGGGCCGAGCGGGAGGGCCCACAGATACGCAGTATTTT
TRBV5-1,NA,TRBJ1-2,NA,CASSFFSGANYGYTF,TGCGCCAGCAGCTTTTTCAGTGGGGCTAACTATGGCTACACCTTC
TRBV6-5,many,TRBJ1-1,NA,CASSYGDNGNTEAFF,TGTGCCAGCAGTTATGGGGACAACGGGAACACTGAAGCTTTCTTT
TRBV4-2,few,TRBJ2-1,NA,CASSQVSSGIGDNEQFF,TGTGCCAGCAGCCAAGTCTCTTCCGGGATAGGCGACAATGAGCAGTTCTTC
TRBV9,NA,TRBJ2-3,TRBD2,CASNVQREGTDTQYF,TGTGCCAGCAACGTACAGCGGGAGGGGACAGATACGCAGTATTTT
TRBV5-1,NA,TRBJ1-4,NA,CASSLGGADEKLFF,TGCGCCAGCAGCTTAGGAGGAGCGGATGAAAAACTGTTTTTT
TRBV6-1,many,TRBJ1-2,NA,CASSEEGGHTGWSGYTF,TGTGCCAGCAGTGAAGAGGGGGGGCACACAGGGTGGAGTGGCTACACCTTC
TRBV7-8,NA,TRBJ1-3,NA,CASSSFDRQGFTFSGNTIYF,TGTGCCAGCAGCTCGTTCGATAGGCAGGGGTTTACCTTTTCTGGAAACACCATATATTTT
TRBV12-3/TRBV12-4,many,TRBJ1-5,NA,CASTTRAANQPQHF,TGTGCCAGCACTACCCGGGCAGCCAATCAGCCCCAGCATTTT
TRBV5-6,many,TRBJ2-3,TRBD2,CASNPGLAVYTDTQYF,TGTGCCAGCAACCCGGGACTAGCCGTATACACAGATACGCAGTATTTT
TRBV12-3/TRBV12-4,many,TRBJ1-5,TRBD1,CASRTGGQPQHF,TGTGCCAGCAGGACAGGGGGCCAGCCCCAGCATTTT
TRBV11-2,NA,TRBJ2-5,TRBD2,CASSLGAGGLAGIETQYF,TGTGCCAGCAGCTTAGGGGCCGGGGGACTAGCGGGGATAGAGACCCAGTACTTC
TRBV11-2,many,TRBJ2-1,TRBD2,CASSLASGRARYNEQFF,TGTGCCAGCAGCCTAGCTAGCGGGAGGGCCAGGTACAATGAGCAGTTCTTC
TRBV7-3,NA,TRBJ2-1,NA,CASSAGTVGEQFF,TGTGCCAGCAGCGCGGGGACAGTAGGTGAGCAGTTCTTC
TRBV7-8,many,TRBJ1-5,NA,CASSLSSNQPQHF,TGTGCCAGCAGCTTAAGTAGCAATCAGCCCCAGCATTTT
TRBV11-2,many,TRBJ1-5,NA,CASSYSRNQPQHF,TGTGCCAGCAGCTATTCCCGCAATCAGCCCCAGCATTTT
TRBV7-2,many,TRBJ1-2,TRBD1,CASSSGQIYGYTF,TGTGCCAGCAGCTCGGGACAGATCTATGGCTACACCTTC
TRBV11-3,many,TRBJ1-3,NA,CASSSGRGNTIYF,TGTGCCAGCTCATCGGGACGGGGAAACACCATATATTTT
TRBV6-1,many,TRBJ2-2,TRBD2,CASSALAGLGGELFF,TGTGCCAGCAGCGCCCTAGCGGGATTAGGTGGGGAGCTGTTTTTT
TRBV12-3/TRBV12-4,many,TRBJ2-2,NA,CASRGDTGELFF,TGTGCCAGCAGGGGGGACACCGGGGAGCTGTTTTTT
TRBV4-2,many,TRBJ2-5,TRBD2,CASSQGRGDQQETQYF,TGTGCCAGCAGCCAAGGGCGGGGGGACCAGCAAGAGACCCAGTACTTC
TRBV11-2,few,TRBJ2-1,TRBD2,CASSRRNPGLAGVYNEQFF,TGTGCCAGCAGCCGAAGAAACCCGGGACTAGCGGGAGTCTACAATGAGCAGTTCTTC
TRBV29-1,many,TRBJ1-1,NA,CSVGGIRTLNTEAFF,TGCAGCGTTGGGGGGATCCGGACGTTAAACACTGAAGCTTTCTTT
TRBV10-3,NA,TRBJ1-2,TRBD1,CAISERQGAQGYGYTF,TGTGCCATCAGTGAACGACAGGGGGCTCAAGGCTATGGCTACACCTTC
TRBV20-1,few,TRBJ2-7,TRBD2,CSARSEGGVYEQYF,TGCAGTGCTCGATCCGAGGGAGGGGTGTACGAGCAGTACTTC
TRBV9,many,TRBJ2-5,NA,CASSVGAPWGETQYF,TGTGCCAGCAGCGTAGGGGCTCCCTGGGGGGAGACCCAGTACTTC
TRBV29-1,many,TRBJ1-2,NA,CSVVKGGYGYTF,TGCAGCGTTGTAAAGGGGGGCTATGGCTACACCTTC
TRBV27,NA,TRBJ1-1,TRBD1,CASRGDRGVMNTEAFF,TGTGCCAGCAGGGGGGACAGGGGAGTCATGAACACTGAAGCTTTCTTT
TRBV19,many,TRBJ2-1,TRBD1,CASLETGGIDEQFF,TGTGCCAGTCTGGAGACAGGGGGTATCGATGAGCAGTTCTTC
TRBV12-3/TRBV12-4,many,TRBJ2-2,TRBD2,CASNPGLHNTGELFF,TGTGCCAGCAATCCGGGACTACACAACACCGGGGAGCTGTTTTTT
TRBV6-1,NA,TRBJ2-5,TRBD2,CASSEMSSGSSLETQYF,TGTGCCAGCAGTGAGATGAGTAGCGGGAGTTCTCTAGAGACCCAGTACTTC
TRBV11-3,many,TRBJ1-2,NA,CASSSGTDDTF,TGTGCCAGCAGCTCCGGGACTGACGACACCTTC
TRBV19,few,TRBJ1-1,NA,CASSRTQAPFMNTEAFF,TGTGCCAGTAGCCGGACTCAGGCCCCCTTCATGAACACTGAAGCTTTCTTT
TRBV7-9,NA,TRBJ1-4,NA,CASSQTGQYNEKLFF,TGTGCCAGCAGTCAGACCGGACAGTATAATGAAAAACTGTTTTTT
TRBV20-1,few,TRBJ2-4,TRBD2,CSARSSGRTNIQYF,TGCAGTGCTAGGTCTAGCGGGAGGACGAACATTCAGTACTTC
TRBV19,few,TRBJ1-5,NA,CASHNRQVNQPQHF,TGTGCCAGTCATAACCGACAGGTCAATCAGCCCCAGCATTTT
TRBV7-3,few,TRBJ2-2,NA,CASRPASEPTGELFF,TGTGCCAGCAGACCAGCTAGCGAGCCCACCGGGGAGCTGTTTTTT